This TCR beta chain was obtained from a study of identical twins. cDNA molecules carried unique molecular identifiers, and template switching added a universal primer site. TCRdb analysed the 5' RACE reads with MiXCR anew, one entry per CDR3 protein. The sample shows approximately 630,000 distinct CDR3 sequences, around 7.4% of them seen only once. Germline CDR1 KGHSH, CDR2 LQKENI. Germline trimming cut 8 bases from V and 5 bases from J; bases unmatched to any gene: 8. This CDR3 has 15 residues. This sample also appeared in a second study, on yellow fever vaccine responses in identical twins.

The rearrangement uses TRBV18 and TRBJ2-3; 12 nucleotides agree with TRBD1. The specimen sequenced was PBMCs. This receptor was identified in a woman aged 18 to 35 in good health. CDR3 nucleotides: TGTGCCAGCACTCGGGACAGGGGGCCAGAAGATACGCAGTATTTT. Protein: CASTRDRGPEDTQYF.